Listed below are T cell receptor beta chains from one sample, sequenced in a study of shared clonotypes between healthy human individuals. Clones were read by immunoSEQ multiplex PCR, and TCRdb kept only the in-frame ones, dropping some. The sample includes 2 million to 2.5 million clones, almost 96% of them seen just once. The sequencing sample was made of naive CD4+ T cells sorted from blood. Source of these receptors: a young man in good health. Each CDR3 is given with its conserved first and last residue. D genes are given only for firm matches. Clone size is given for some rows only: seen once, a few or many times, or a class if the clone is expanded.

D | J | V | size | DNA | CDR3
NA | TRBJ2-7 | TRBV5-4 | NA | TGTGCCAGCAGCTTGGCGGGGGTGTGGGAGCAGTACTTC | CASSLAGVWEQYF
NA | TRBJ2-2 | TRBV5-6 | NA | TGTGCCAGCAGCTTGTTTCGAGCGGCCTACACCGGGGAGCTGTTTTTT | CASSLFRAAYTGELFF
NA | TRBJ2-3 | TRBV13 | NA | TGTGCCAGCAGCTTAGCGGGGTATATCACAGATACGCAGTATTTT | CASSLAGYITDTQYF
NA | TRBJ1-5 | TRBV30 | NA | TGTGCCTGGAGTTCCCAGTGGGATCAGCCCCAGCATTTT | CAWSSQWDQPQHF
NA | TRBJ2-5 | TRBV11-1 | NA | TGTGCCAGCAGCTTAGATGGGCGAGAGACCCAGTACTTC | CASSLDGRETQYF
TRBD2 | TRBJ2-3 | TRBV5-1 | NA | TGCGCCAGCAGCATAGACAGCGGGGTAGATACGCAGTATTTT | CASSIDSGVDTQYF
TRBD1 | TRBJ2-7 | TRBV10-3 | NA | TGTGCCATCGGGACAGGGGGTTCCTACGAGCAGTACTTC | CAIGTGGSYEQYF
NA | TRBJ1-3 | TRBV19 | NA | TGTGCCAGTAGTATAGTCCTCCGGGGCAACTCTGGAAACACCATATATTTT | CASSIVLRGNSGNTIYF
NA | TRBJ2-3 | TRBV7-6 | once | TGTGCCAGCAGCTTGGGGAGTCACCCAAGCGCAGATACGCAGTATTTT | CASSLGSHPSADTQYF
NA | TRBJ2-7 | TRBV7-7 | NA | TGTGCTAGACGAACCGGGCCTGTCGTCCACGAGCAGTACTTC | CARRTGPVVHEQYF
NA | TRBJ1-1 | TRBV4-2 | NA | TGTGCCAGCAGCCAAGATGGGGGGGAAGCTTTCTTT | CASSQDGGEAFF
NA | TRBJ1-1 | TRBV5-1 | NA | TGCGCCAGCAGCTTGATTAGTGTGATGGGTCCTGAAGCTTTCTTT | CASSLISVMGPEAFF
NA | TRBJ2-5 | TRBV7-7 | NA | TGTGCTAGCAGCGACAGAGAGACCCAGTACTTC | CASSDRETQYF
NA | TRBJ1-1 | TRBV19 | NA | TGTGCCAGTAGACACCTGCGGGACGGAATGAACACTGAAGCTTTCTTT | CASRHLRDGMNTEAFF
NA | TRBJ1-2 | TRBV2 | few | TGTGCCAGCAGTCCCCAGGAGTTCGAAGGCTACACCTTC | CASSPQEFEGYTF
NA | TRBJ1-6 | TRBV2 | few | TGTGCCAGCAGCCTGCAGAATTCACCCCTCCACTTT | CASSLQNSPLHF
TRBD1 | TRBJ2-1 | TRBV18 | NA | TGTGCCAGCTCACCGCCCCCCGGACAGGGAAGAGGGGAAAATGAGCAGTTCTTC | CASSPPPGQGRGENEQFF
NA | TRBJ2-1 | TRBV25-1 | NA | TGTGCCAGCAGTGACCCGCGGACTCGGGTCGATGAGCAGTTCTTC | CASSDPRTRVDEQFF